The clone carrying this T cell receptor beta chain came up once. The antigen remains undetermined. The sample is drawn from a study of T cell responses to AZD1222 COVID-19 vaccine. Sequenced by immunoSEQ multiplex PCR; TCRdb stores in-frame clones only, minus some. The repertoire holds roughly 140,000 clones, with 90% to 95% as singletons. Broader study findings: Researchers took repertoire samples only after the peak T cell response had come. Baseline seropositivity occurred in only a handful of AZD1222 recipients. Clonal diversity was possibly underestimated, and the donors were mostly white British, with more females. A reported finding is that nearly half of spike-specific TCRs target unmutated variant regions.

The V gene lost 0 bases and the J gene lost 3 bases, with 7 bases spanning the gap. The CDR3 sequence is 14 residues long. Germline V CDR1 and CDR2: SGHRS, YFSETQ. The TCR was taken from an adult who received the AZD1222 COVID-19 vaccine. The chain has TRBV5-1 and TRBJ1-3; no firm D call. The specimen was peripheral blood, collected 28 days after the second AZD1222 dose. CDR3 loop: CASSLAGFGNTIYF. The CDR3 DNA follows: TGCGCCAGCAGCTTGGCGGGTTTTGGAAACACCATATATTTT.